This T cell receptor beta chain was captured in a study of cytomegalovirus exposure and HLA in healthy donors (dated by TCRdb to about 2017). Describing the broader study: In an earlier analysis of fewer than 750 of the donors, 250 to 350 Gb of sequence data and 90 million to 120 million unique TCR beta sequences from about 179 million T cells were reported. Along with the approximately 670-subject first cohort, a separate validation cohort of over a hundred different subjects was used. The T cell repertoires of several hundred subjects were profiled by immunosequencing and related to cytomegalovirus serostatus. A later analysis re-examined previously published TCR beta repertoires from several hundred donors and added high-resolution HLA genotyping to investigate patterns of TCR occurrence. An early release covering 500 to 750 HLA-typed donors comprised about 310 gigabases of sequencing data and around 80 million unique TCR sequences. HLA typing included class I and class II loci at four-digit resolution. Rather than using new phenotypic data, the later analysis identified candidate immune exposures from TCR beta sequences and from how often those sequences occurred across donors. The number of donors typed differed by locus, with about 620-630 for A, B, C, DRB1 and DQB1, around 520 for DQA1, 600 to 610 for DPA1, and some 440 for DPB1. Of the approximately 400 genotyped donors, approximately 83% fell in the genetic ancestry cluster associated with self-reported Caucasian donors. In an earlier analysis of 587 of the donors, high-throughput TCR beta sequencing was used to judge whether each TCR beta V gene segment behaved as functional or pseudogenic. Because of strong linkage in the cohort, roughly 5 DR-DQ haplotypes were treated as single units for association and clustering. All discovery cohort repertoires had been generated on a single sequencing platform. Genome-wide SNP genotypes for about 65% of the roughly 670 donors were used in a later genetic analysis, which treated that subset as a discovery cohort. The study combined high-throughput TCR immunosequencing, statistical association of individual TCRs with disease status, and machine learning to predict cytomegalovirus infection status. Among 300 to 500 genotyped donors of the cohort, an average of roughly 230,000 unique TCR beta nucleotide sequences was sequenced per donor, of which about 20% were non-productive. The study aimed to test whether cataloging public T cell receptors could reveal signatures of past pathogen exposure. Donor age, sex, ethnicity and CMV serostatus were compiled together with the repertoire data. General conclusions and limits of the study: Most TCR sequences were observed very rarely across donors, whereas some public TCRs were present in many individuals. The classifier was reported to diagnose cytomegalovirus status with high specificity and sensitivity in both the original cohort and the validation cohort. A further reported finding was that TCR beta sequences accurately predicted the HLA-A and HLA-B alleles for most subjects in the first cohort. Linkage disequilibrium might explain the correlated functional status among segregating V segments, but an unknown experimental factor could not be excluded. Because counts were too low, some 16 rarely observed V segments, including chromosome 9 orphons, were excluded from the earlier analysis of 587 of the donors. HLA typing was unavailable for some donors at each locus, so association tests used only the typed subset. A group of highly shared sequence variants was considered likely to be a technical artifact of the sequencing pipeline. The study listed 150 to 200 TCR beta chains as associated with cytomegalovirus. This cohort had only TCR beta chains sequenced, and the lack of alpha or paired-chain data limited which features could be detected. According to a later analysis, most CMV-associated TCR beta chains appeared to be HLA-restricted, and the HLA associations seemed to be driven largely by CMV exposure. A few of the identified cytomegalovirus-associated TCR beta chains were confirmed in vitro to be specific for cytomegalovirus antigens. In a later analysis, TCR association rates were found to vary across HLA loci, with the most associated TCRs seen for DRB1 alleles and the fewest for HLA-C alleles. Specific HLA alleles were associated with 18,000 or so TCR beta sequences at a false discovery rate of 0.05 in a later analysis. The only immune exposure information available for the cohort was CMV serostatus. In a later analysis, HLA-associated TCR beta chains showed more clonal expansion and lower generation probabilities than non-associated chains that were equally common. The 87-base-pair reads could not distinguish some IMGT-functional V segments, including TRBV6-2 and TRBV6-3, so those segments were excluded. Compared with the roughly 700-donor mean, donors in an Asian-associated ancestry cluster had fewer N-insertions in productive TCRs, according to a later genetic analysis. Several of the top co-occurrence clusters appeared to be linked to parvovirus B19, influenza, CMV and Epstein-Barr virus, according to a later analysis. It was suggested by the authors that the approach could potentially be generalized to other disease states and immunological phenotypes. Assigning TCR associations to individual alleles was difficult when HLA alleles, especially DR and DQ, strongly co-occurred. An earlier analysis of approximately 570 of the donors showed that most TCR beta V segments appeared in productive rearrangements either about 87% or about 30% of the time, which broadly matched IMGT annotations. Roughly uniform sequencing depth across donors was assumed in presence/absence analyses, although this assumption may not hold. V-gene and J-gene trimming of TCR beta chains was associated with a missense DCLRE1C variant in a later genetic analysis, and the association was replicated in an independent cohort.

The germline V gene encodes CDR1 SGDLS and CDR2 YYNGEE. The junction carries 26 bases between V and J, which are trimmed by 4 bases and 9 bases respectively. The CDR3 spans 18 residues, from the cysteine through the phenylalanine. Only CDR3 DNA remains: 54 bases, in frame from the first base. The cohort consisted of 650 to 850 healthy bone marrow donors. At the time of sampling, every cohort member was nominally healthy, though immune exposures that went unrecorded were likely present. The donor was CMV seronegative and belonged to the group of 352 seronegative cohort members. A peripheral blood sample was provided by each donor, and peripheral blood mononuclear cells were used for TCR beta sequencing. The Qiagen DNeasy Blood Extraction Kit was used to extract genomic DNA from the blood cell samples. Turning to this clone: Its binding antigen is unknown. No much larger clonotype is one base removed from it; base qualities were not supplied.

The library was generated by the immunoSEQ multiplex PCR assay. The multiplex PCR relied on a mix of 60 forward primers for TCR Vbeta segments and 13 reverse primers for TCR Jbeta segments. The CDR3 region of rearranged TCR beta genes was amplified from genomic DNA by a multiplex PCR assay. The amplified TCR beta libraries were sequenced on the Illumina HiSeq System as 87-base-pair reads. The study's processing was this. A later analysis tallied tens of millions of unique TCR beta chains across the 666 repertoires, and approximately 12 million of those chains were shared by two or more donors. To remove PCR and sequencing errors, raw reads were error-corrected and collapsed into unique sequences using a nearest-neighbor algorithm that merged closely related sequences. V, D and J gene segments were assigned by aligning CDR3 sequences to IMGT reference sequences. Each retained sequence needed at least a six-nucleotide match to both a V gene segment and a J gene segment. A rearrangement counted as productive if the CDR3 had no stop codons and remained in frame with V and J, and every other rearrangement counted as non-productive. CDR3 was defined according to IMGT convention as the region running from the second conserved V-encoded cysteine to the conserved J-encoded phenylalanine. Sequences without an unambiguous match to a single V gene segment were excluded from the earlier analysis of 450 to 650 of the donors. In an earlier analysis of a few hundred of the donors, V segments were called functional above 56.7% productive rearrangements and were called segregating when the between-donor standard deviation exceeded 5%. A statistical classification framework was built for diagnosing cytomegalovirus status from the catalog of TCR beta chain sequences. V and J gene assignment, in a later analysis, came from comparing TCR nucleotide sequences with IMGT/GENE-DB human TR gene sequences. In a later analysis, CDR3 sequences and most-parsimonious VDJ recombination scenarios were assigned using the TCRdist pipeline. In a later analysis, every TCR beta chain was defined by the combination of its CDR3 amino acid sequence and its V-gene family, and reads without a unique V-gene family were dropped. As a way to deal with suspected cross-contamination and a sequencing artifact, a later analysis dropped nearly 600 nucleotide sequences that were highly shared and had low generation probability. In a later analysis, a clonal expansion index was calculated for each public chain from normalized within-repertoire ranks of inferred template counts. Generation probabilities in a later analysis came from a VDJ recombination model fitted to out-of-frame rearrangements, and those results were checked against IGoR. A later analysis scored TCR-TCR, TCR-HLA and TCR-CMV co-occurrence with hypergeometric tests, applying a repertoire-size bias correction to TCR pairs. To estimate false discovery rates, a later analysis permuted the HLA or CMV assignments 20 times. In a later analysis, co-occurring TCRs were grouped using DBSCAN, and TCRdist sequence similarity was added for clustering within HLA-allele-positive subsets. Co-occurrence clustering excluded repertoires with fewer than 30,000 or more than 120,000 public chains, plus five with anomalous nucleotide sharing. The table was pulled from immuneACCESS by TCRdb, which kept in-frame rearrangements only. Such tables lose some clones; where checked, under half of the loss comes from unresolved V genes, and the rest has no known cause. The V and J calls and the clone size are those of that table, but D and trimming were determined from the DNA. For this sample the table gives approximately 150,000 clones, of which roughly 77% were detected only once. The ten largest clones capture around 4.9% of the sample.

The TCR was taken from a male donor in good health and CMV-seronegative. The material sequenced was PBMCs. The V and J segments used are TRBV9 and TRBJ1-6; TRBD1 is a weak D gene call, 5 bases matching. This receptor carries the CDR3 CASSPNPRGGQGGSPLHF. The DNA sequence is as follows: TGTGCCAGCAGCCCCAACCCCCGGGGTGGGCAGGGAGGTTCACCCCTCCACTTT.